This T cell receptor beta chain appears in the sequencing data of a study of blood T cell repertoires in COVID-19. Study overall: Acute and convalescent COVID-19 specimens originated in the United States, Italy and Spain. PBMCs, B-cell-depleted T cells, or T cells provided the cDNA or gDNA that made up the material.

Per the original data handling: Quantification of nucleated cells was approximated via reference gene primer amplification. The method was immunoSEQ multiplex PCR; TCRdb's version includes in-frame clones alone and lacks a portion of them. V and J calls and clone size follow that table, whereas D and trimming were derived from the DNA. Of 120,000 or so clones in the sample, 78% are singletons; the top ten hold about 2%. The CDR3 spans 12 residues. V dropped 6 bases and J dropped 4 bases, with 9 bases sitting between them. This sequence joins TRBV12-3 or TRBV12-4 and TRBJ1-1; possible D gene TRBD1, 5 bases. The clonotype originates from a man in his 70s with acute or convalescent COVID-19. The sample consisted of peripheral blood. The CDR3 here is CASRGRGTEAFF. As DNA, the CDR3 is TGTGCCAGCAGGGGAAGGGGCACTGAAGCTTTCTTT.